This T cell receptor (beta chain) was identified in a study of read filtering for tumor transcriptome and immune sequencing. This library used roughly 400 ng RNA and molecular barcoded adaptors spanning alpha/delta and beta/gamma chains. TCRdb reanalysed the reads using MiXCR and keeps one entry per CDR3 protein. The sample holds about 62,000 distinct CDR3 sequences, approximately 18% seen once. This CDR3 is built from 14 residues. Germline V gives CDR1 SGHRS, CDR2 YFSETQ. V lost 2 bases and J 7 bases, leaving 12 bases between the germline ends. At least ten counts were recorded for this clonotype. J is TRBJ1-4 and V is TRBV5-1; D unclear. This TCR was recovered from a donor at least 40 years old with multiple myeloma. The specimen was a population of CD138-negative cells sorted from bone marrow. The chain's CDR3 is CASSFRHDGEKLFF. The CDR3 DNA reads TGCGCCAGCAGCTTTCGACACGACGGTGAAAAACTGTTTTTT.